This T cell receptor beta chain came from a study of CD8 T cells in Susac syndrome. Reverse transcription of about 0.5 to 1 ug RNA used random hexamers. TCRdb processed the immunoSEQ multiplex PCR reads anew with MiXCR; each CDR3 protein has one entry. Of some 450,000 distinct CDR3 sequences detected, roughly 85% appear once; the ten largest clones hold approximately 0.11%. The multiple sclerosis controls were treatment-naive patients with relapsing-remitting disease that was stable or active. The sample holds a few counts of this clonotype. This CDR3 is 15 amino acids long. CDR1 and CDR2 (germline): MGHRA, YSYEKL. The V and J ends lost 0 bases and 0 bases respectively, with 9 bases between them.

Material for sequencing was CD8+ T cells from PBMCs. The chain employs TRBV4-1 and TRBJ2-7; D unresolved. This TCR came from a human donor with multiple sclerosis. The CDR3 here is CASSQEQFGSYEQYF. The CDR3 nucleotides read TGCGCCAGCAGCCAAGAACAGTTCGGCTCCTACGAGCAGTACTTC.